The following is a TCR beta chain sequence with its context. Its antigen is unidentified. The data are from a study of cytomegalovirus exposure and HLA in healthy donors. Findings of the study overall: A few CMV-associated chains were confirmed in vitro to be specific for CMV antigens.

Clones were read by immunoSEQ multiplex PCR, and TCRdb kept only the in-frame ones, dropping some. The table has 150,000 to 200,000 clones, 84% seen once. CDR1 MRHNA and CDR2 SNTAGT come from the germline V gene. The V and J ends lost 6 bases and 7 bases respectively, with 13 bases between them. The CDR3 loop spans 13 amino acids. The donors were part of the approximately 120-subject validation cohort, which stood apart from the 666-subject first cohort. The clonotype was recovered from a woman between 18 and 30 years old in good health and CMV-seropositive. Sequencing input: PBMCs. This chain joins TRBV6-4 and TRBJ2-1; a possible D gene is TRBD2 (5 bases). CDR3 in amino acids: CASSLDSINEQFF. In DNA form, the CDR3 reads TGTGCCAGCAGCTTGGACTCGATAAATGAGCAGTTCTTC.